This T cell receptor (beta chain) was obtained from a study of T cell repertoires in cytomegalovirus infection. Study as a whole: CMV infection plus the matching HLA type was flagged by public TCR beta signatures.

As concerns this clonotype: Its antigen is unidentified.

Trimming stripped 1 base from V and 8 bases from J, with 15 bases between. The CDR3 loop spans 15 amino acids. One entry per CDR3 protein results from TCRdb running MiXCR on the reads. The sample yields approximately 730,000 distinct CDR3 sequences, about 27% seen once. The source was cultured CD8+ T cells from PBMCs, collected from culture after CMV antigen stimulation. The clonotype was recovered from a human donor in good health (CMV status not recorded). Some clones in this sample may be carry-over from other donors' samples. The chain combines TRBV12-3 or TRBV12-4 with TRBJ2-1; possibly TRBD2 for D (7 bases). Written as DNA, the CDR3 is TGTGCCAGCAGTTTAGTCGGGGGGCCCTTGGATGAGCAGTTCTTC. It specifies CASSLVGGPLDEQFF.